A selection of T cell receptor beta chains follows, all from one sample in a study of T cell repertoires in cytomegalovirus infection. TCRdb ran MiXCR on the reads and lists one entry per CDR3 protein. The sample records about 360,000 distinct CDR3 sequences, less than 20% being singletons. Sequencing used PBMCs. The receptors shown here come from a human donor in good health (CMV status not recorded). Some clones in this sample may be carry-over from other donors' samples. The CDR3 runs from the conserved cysteine through the conserved F or W. The order of the fields is clone size, J gene, V gene, D gene, CDR3 protein, CDR3 DNA. The D gene is left open where the match is weak. Size values are once, few and many counts, or a class for expanded clones, and some rows have none.

-	TRBJ1-2	TRBV25-1	-	CASSEESRWYYGYTF	TGTGCCAGCAGTGAGGAATCGAGGTGGTACTATGGCTACACCTTC
many	TRBJ2-3	TRBV19	TRBD2	CASSMVLAGTDTQYF	TGTGCCAGTAGTATGGTACTAGCGGGCACAGATACGCAGTATTTT
many	TRBJ1-5	TRBV7-2	-	CASSFDGGSNQPQHF	TGTGCCAGCAGCTTTGACGGTGGAAGCAATCAGCCCCAGCATTTT
many	TRBJ1-1	TRBV2	-	CASRFAGMTEAFF	TGTGCCAGCAGGTTCGCGGGTATGACTGAAGCTTTCTTT
-	TRBJ1-5	TRBV19	-	CASVGGSGQPQHF	TGTGCCAGTGTCGGGGGATCGGGTCAGCCCCAGCATTTT
-	TRBJ2-1	TRBV14	TRBD2	CASSQRVRAGHRNEQFF	TGTGCCAGCAGCCAAAGGGTCCGAGCGGGGCATCGCAATGAGCAGTTCTTC
-	TRBJ2-1	TRBV6-1	TRBD1	CASSLDRISYNEQFF	TGTGCCAGCAGCCTGGACAGGATAAGCTACAATGAGCAGTTCTTC
-	TRBJ2-1	TRBV10-3	TRBD2	CAISPGRGQDEQFF	TGTGCCATCAGTCCGGGGAGGGGTCAGGATGAGCAGTTCTTC
-	TRBJ1-1	TRBV7-7	-	CASSYVTGSANTEAFF	TGTGCCAGCAGCTACGTAACAGGGTCGGCCAACACTGAAGCTTTCTTT
many	TRBJ2-3	TRBV4-1	TRBD2	CASSPLRGGQDTQYF	TGCGCCAGCAGCCCCCTGCGGGGGGGCCAAGATACGCAGTATTTT
many	TRBJ2-1	TRBV25-1	-	CASSEVVNEQFF	TGTGCCAGCAGTGAGGTGGTCAATGAGCAGTTCTTC
-	TRBJ2-7	TRBV18	-	CASSPDQSSYEQYF	TGTGCCAGCTCACCCGACCAGAGCTCCTACGAGCAGTACTTC
many	TRBJ2-5	TRBV7-2	TRBD2	CASSFGGRKETQYF	TGTGCCAGCAGCTTCGGCGGGAGGAAAGAGACCCAGTACTTC
few	TRBJ1-4	TRBV2	-	CASSEIMREKLFF	TGTGCCAGCAGTGAAATTATGAGGGAAAAACTGTTTTTT
few	TRBJ2-1	TRBV12-5	-	CASGAGWGANNEQFF	TGTGCTAGTGGGGCAGGGTGGGGGGCTAACAATGAGCAGTTCTTC
-	TRBJ1-4	TRBV28	-	CASNAGTLDEKLFF	TGTGCCAGCAACGCCGGGACACTGGATGAAAAACTGTTTTTT
few	TRBJ1-1	TRBV10-3	TRBD1	CAIRSNQGAGDTEAFF	TGTGCCATCAGGTCTAATCAGGGGGCTGGGGACACTGAAGCTTTCTTT
many	TRBJ1-4	TRBV7-2	-	CASSNRVATNEKLFF	TGTGCCAGCAGCAACAGGGTTGCAACTAATGAAAAACTGTTTTTT
many	TRBJ2-1	TRBV7-2	TRBD2	CASSLSTSGGGEQFF	TGTGCCAGCAGCTTAAGCACTAGCGGGGGAGGTGAGCAGTTCTTC
many	TRBJ2-5	TRBV7-8	TRBD1	CASSPTGAGETQYF	TGTGCCAGCAGCCCGACAGGGGCGGGAGAGACCCAGTACTTC
few	TRBJ2-7	TRBV15	TRBD1	CATSRKTGKREQYF	TGTGCCACCAGCAGGAAGACAGGGAAGCGCGAGCAGTACTTC
-	TRBJ2-7	TRBV20-1	-	CSAPSLYEQYF	TGCAGTGCCCCGTCTCTCTACGAGCAGTACTTC
-	TRBJ2-3	TRBV11-2	TRBD2	CASSLGGIKDTQYF	TGTGCCAGCAGCCTCGGGGGGATTAAGGATACGCAGTATTTT
-	TRBJ2-4	TRBV12-3/TRBV12-4	TRBD1	CASQWTGENIQYF	TGTGCCAGCCAGTGGACAGGGGAAAACATTCAGTACTTC
-	TRBJ2-7	TRBV6-6	-	CASSYPGPDYEQYF	TGTGCCAGCAGTTATCCGGGACCTGACTACGAGCAGTACTTC
-	TRBJ1-2	TRBV20-1	TRBD1	CSARDSPRDRSRF	TGCAGTGCTAGAGATTCCCCCCGGGACAGAAGTCGGTTC
-	TRBJ1-5	TRBV12-3/TRBV12-4	-	CASRFANQPQHF	TGTGCCAGCCGTTTCGCGAATCAGCCCCAGCATTTT
few	TRBJ1-2	TRBV3-1	-	CASSQEGQNGYTF	TGTGCCAGCAGCCAAGAGGGGCAAAATGGCTACACCTTC
few	TRBJ1-1	TRBV2	-	CASSKSGTNMNTEAFF	TGTGCCAGCAGTAAGTCAGGGACAAACATGAACACTGAAGCTTTCTTT